This T cell receptor (beta chain) was captured in a study of OX40 agonist ivuxolimab in advanced cancers. Study-wide context: Patients enrolled in dose escalation were diagnosed with hepatocellular carcinoma, melanoma, renal cell or head and neck cancer. Under the entry rules, prior anti-PD-1, anti-PD-L1 or anti-CTLA-4 therapy was allowed, and more than 35% had some. Of mixed ages from about 20 to 80 and averaging about 65 years, the group was around 78% male.

Only in-frame clones appear in the TCRdb table, and some are missing; sequencing was by immunoSEQ multiplex PCR. The sample has around 62,000 clones; roughly 87% are singletons. V lost 0 bases and J lost 2; bases outside the gene matches: 5. The length of the CDR3 is 17 residues. Germline-derived CDR1 and CDR2 are SGHRS and YFSETQ. The sequencing here drew on CD4+ or CD8+ T cells sorted from blood, taken in a trial of the OX40 agonist ivuxolimab. The TCR was taken from an adult with an advanced solid tumor such as melanoma, head and neck, liver or kidney cancer. The chain employs TRBV5-1 and TRBJ2-5; TRBD2 agrees at 12 bases. As DNA, the CDR3 is TGCGCCAGCAGCTTGGCGCTAGCGGGGGGGCCTCAAGAGACCCAGTACTTC. It is translated as CASSLALAGGPQETQYF.